This entry features one T cell receptor (beta chain) sequence. The data were obtained in a study of blood T cell repertoires in COVID-19. Study context: Sites across the United States, Italy and Spain contributed samples from acute and convalescent COVID-19.

Looked up from germline, CDR1 is SEHNR and CDR2 is FQNEAQ (reference sequence). The CDR3 covers 17 residues. Trimming pared 1 base from V and 0 bases from J, leaving 12 bases between. Participants, about 18 to 100 years old, spanned fewer than 25 US areas. Participants were placed into cohorts based on the clinical history they reported. Clones were sequenced by immunoSEQ multiplex PCR, and TCRdb holds only the in-frame ones, with some missing. The sample has nearly 200,000 clones; about four fifths are singletons. Sequencing was carried out using PBMCs or T cells enriched from blood (not recorded which). The receptor was derived from a man aged 40-49 years who had recovered from COVID-19. V and J are TRBV7-9 and TRBJ1-4, with TRBD1 as a possible D gene (5 bases). The CDR3 sequence is CASSLGVGASTNEKLFF. CDR3 DNA: TGTGCCAGCAGCTTAGGTGTAGGGGCTTCAACTAATGAAAAACTGTTTTTT.